The next 28 T cell receptor beta chains were all read from a single sample in a study of cytomegalovirus exposure and HLA in healthy donors. It was with 60 Vbeta and 13 Jbeta primers that the PCR ran. Repertoires were generated with immunoSEQ multiplex PCR, while TCRdb's copy carries only in-frame clones and drops some. Among around 87,000 clones listed, about 85% were seen once. What was sequenced was PBMCs. The receptor source for this set is a girl aged 2 to 9 in good health and CMV-seropositive.

V and J are TRBV7-9 and TRBJ1-2; D is unclear. The V end was cut by 7 bases, the J end by 5 bases, with 11 bases between. There are 12 residues in the CDR3. The V gene's germline CDR1 is SEHNR and CDR2 FQNEAQ (reference sequence). The CDR3 spells CASMRVGYGYTF. CDR3 nucleotide sequence: TGTGCCAGCATGCGGGTCGGGTATGGCTACACCTTC. Full variable domain (rest looked up from reference TRBV7-9 and TRBJ1-2): DTGVSQNPRHKITKRGQNVTFRCDPISEHNRLYWYRQTLGQGPEFLTYFQNEAQLEKSRLLSDRFSAERPKGSFSTLEIQRTEQGDSAMYLCASMRVGYGYTFGSGTRLTVV.

The J gene is TRBJ2-7, the V gene TRBV28, with 7 bases that match TRBD1. Per germline, CDR1 MDHEN and CDR2 SYDVKM. J lost 0 bases, V lost 8 bases, and 10 bases had no gene match. This CDR3 comprises 15 residues. This CDR3 reads CASLPQGLFSYEQYF. CDR3 nucleotides: TGTGCCAGCCTCCCACAGGGGCTCTTCTCCTACGAGCAGTACTTC.

This clone was found a few times. CDR3 in DNA: TGCGCCAGCAGCTTAACTAGCGGGAGCGGCGGGGAGCTGTTTTTT. This codes for CASSLTSGSGGELFF. V gene TRBV5-1 combines with J gene TRBJ2-2; 11 bases match TRBD2. The J segment lost 7 bases and the V segment lost 2 bases, leaving 4 bases of the junction unmatched. The CDR3 extends over 15 amino acids. Germline CDR1 reads SGHRS; CDR2 reads YFSETQ.

The chain has TRBV29-1 and TRBJ1-4; 8 bases are shared with TRBD1. Germline CDR1 reads SQVTM; CDR2 reads ANQGSEA. The junction had 1 base not matched to a gene; V was cut back by 3 bases and J by 1 base. The CDR3 runs 14 residues. In nucleotides, the CDR3 is TGCAGCGTTGACAGGGGGCTAACTAATGAAAAACTGTTTTTT. This gives the protein CSVDRGLTNEKLFF.

The rearrangement uses TRBV7-9 and TRBJ1-1; 9 bases are shared with TRBD1. The CDR3 runs 14 residues. V gave up 3 bases and J gave up 4 bases; unmatched junction bases: 3. Germline V gene data show CDR1 as SEHNR and CDR2 as FQNEAQ (reference sequence). The CDR3 reads CASSFRDRATEAFF. The CDR3 DNA is TGTGCCAGCAGCTTCAGGGACAGGGCCACTGAAGCTTTCTTT.

The chain couples TRBV9 to TRBJ2-1; the D is unclear. V was trimmed by 4 bases and J by 7 bases, leaving 12 bases between them. The CDR3 has 13 residues. CDR1 is SGDLS and CDR2 is YYNGEE in the germline V gene. The CDR3 DNA reads TGTGCCAGCAGCCCACCAGGCACTAATGAGCAGTTCTTC. This sequence encodes CASSPPGTNEQFF.

J is TRBJ1-1 and V is TRBV7-2; weak D call: TRBD1 (6 bases). The CDR3 runs to 14 residues. Trimming stripped 1 base from V and 6 bases from J, with 12 bases between. Germline assignment: CDR1 SGHTA and CDR2 FQGNSA. CDR3 DNA sequence: TGTGCCAGCAGCTTAGGAGAGGGGGTGTCTGAAGCTTTCTTT. Its protein is CASSLGEGVSEAFF.

The genes are TRBV6-1 and TRBJ2-3, with 16 positions matching TRBD2. V gave up 5 bases and J gave up 4 bases; unmatched junction bases: 9. The CDR3 contains 18 residues. Looked up from germline, CDR1 is MNHNS and CDR2 is SASEGT. The CDR3 nucleotides are TGTGCCAGCAGTAAAGGGACTAGCGGGAGGGCCAGGGCAGATACGCAGTATTTT. Amino acid sequence: CASSKGTSGRARADTQYF.

This clone was seen a handful of times. This rearrangement joins TRBV2 to TRBJ1-1; D is perhaps TRBD1 (5 bases). Trimming removed 8 bases from V and 0 bases from J, with 10 bases in between. The CDR3 has 13 residues. Germline-derived CDR1 and CDR2 are SNHLY and FYNNEI. CDR3 nucleotides: TGTGCCAGCCTGACAGACTTGAACACTGAAGCTTTCTTT. Its translation: CASLTDLNTEAFF.

This chain uses TRBV5-5 with TRBJ2-7, with 7 bases fitting TRBD2. The CDR3 covers 18 residues. Unmatched junction bases numbered 17, after V lost 4 bases and J lost 1 base. The germline gives CDR1 SGHKS, CDR2 YYEKEE (reference sequence). The CDR3 region has the DNA TGTGCCAGCAGCCAACACGTTTCGTATTGGGACTATTCCTACGAGCAGTACTTC. It yields the protein CASSQHVSYWDYSYEQYF.

This chain uses TRBV29-1 with TRBJ1-1, with D perhaps matching TRBD1 (5 bases). Per the germline V gene, CDR1 is SQVTM and CDR2 is ANQGSEA. V lost 5 bases and J 4 bases, leaving 11 bases between the germline ends. This CDR3 is 12 amino acids long. The CDR3 DNA sequence: TGCAGCGTTTCAGTGGGGGGCACTGAAGCTTTCTTT. It translates to CSVSVGGTEAFF.

V and J are TRBV18 and TRBJ2-7, with D possibly being TRBD2 (6 bases). Looked up from germline, CDR1 is KGHSH and CDR2 is LQKENI. Trimming stripped 3 bases from V and 1 base from J, with 16 bases between. The CDR3 has 16 residues. DNA of the CDR3: TGTGCCAGCTCACCCCTTCTTACTAGCAGATCCTACGAGCAGTACTTC. Translating gives CASSPLLTSRSYEQYF.

The chain recombines TRBV5-1 with TRBJ1-4; D is perhaps TRBD1 (5 bases). The CDR3 runs 14 residues. Germline CDR1 SGHRS, CDR2 YFSETQ. The V and J ends lost 4 bases and 3 bases respectively, with 10 bases between them. The CDR3 DNA reads TGCGCCAGCAGCCCTGGGGGGGCTAATGAAAAACTGTTTTTT. Amino acid sequence: CASSPGGANEKLFF.

This clone was detected a few times. In DNA, the CDR3 is TGTGCCAGCAGCCCAGGGGGCTCTGGGGCCAACGTCCTGACTTTC. Amino acid sequence: CASSPGGSGANVLTF. V gene TRBV7-2 combines with J gene TRBJ2-6, with 7 bases aligning to TRBD1. The CDR3 extends over 15 amino acids. After removal of 5 bases from V and 0 bases from J, the junction contained 1 base not matched to a gene. CDR1 and CDR2 from the germline V gene are SGHTA and FQGNSA.

This chain links TRBV18 with TRBJ1-2; a possible D gene is TRBD1 (5 bases). V lost 4 bases and J lost 0, with 12 bases in between. The germline gives CDR1 KGHSH, CDR2 LQKENI. CDR3 length: 15 amino acids. The CDR3 DNA is TGTGCCAGCTCACTAGGGGCCAGTGCTAACTATGGCTACACCTTC. Translated: CASSLGASANYGYTF.

The rearrangement links TRBV6-5 to TRBJ2-1, with 9 bases identical to TRBD1. CDR1 MNHEY and CDR2 SVGAGI come from the germline V gene. CDR3 length: 15 amino acids. Trimming at V came to 3 bases and at J to 4 bases, leaving 4 bases not matched to a gene. In DNA form, the CDR3 reads TGTGCCAGCAGTTATTACGGGACAGGGTACAATGAGCAGTTCTTC. Amino acids: CASSYYGTGYNEQFF.

The chain carries TRBV30 and TRBJ1-4, with TRBD1 matching over 8 bases. The CDR3 length is 19 residues. From germline, CDR1 is GTSNPN and CDR2 SVGIG (reference sequence). V lost 1 base to trimming and J lost 7 bases; unmatched junction nucleotides: 20. The CDR3 reads CAWSAIRTGLIKGSEKLFF. The CDR3 bases are TGTGCCTGGAGTGCCATAAGGACAGGGTTAATCAAGGGTAGTGAAAAACTGTTTTTT.

This chain's CDR3 is CASSVRQGRDEQFF. The CDR3 nucleotides are TGTGCCAGCAGTGTCCGACAGGGGCGAGATGAGCAGTTCTTC. J is TRBJ2-1 and V is TRBV6-4; 8 bases are a match to TRBD1. The CDR3 covers 14 residues. Germline V gives CDR1 MRHNA, CDR2 SNTAGT. V was clipped by 4 bases and J by 8 bases; unmatched bases: 7.

The chain has TRBV27 and TRBJ2-5, with TRBD2 matching over 11 bases. This CDR3 comprises 15 residues. V was pared by 5 bases and J by 5 bases, with 7 bases of the junction left unmatched. Germline V gives CDR1 MNHEY, CDR2 SMNVEV (reference sequence). CDR3 in amino acids: CASSPTSGSWETQYF. CDR3 nucleotide sequence: TGTGCCAGCAGTCCTACTAGCGGGAGCTGGGAGACCCAGTACTTC.

The chain employs TRBV30 and TRBJ1-1, with a weak D call TRBD1 (5 bases). This CDR3 has 13 residues. V shed 2 bases and J shed 0 bases, with 7 bases lying between them. Germline V gene data show CDR1 as GTSNPN and CDR2 as SVGIG (reference sequence). The CDR3 protein is CAWSPTVNTEAFF. The DNA of the CDR3 is TGTGCCTGGAGTCCGACAGTGAACACTGAAGCTTTCTTT.

Remarks on this clone: The same CDR3 is also encoded by other DNA sequences in this sample. The chain uses TRBV13 and TRBJ2-1; perhaps TRBD2 as D (6 bases). V lost 5 bases to trimming and J lost 6 bases, with 14 bases between them. Germline V gene data show CDR1 as PRHDT and CDR2 as FYEKMQ (reference sequence). The CDR3 is 14 residues long. CDR3 loop: CASSPGLPANEQFF. CDR3 coding DNA: TGTGCCAGCAGCCCGGGACTGCCTGCCAATGAGCAGTTCTTC.

J is TRBJ1-1 and V is TRBV2; 7 bases agree with TRBD1. J lost 4 bases, V lost 1 base, and 6 bases had no gene match. This CDR3 has 15 residues. CDR1 and CDR2 (germline): SNHLY, FYNNEI. The CDR3 sequence is CASSEDRAGGTEAFF. The CDR3 DNA reads TGTGCCAGCAGTGAAGATCGGGCAGGGGGCACTGAAGCTTTCTTT.

The V gene is TRBV6-6, the J gene TRBJ1-2; 9 nucleotides line up with TRBD1. The trim removed 6 bases at V and 2 bases at J, leaving 10 bases unmatched. The CDR3 is made up of 16 amino acids. Germline CDR1 and CDR2: MNHNY and SVGAGI (reference sequence). The CDR3: CASSYSPGQGNYGYTF. The CDR3 DNA is TGTGCCAGCAGCTACAGTCCGGGACAGGGAAACTATGGCTACACCTTC.

The J gene is TRBJ1-5, the V gene TRBV7-9; tentatively, D is TRBD1 (6 bases). Germline V gives CDR1 SEHNR, CDR2 FQNEAQ (reference sequence). The CDR3 is 13 amino acids. Trimming stripped 5 bases from V and 6 bases from J, with 11 bases between. The DNA of the CDR3 is TGTGCCAGCAGCCAAGACAGGCTTCAGCCCCAGCATTTT. Translating gives CASSQDRLQPQHF. The whole variable domain, remainder taken from reference TRBV7-9 and TRBJ1-5, is DTGVSQNPRHKITKRGQNVTFRCDPISEHNRLYWYRQTLGQGPEFLTYFQNEAQLEKSRLLSDRFSAERPKGSFSTLEIQRTEQGDSAMYLCASSQDRLQPQHFGDGTRLSIL.

The V gene is TRBV27, the J gene TRBJ1-1; 8 positions agree with TRBD1. J was trimmed by 3 bases and V by 1 base; bases with no gene match: 1. This CDR3 spans 14 amino acids. The germline V gene has CDR1 MNHEY and CDR2 SMNVEV (reference sequence). CDR3: CASSLWDRHTEAFF. DNA for the CDR3: TGTGCCAGCAGTTTATGGGACAGGCACACTGAAGCTTTCTTT.

The chain employs TRBV5-4 and TRBJ2-3; TRBD2 matches at 10 bases. Germline values: CDR1 SGHNT, CDR2 YYREEE (reference sequence). This CDR3 comprises 14 residues. With 5 bases clipped from V and 4 bases from J, the junction kept 4 bases outside the gene matches. The CDR3 DNA sequence: TGTGCCAGCAGGGAAGCGGGAGGGGCAGATACGCAGTATTTT. Amino acid sequence: CASREAGGADTQYF. Variable domain in full (rest from reference TRBV5-4 and TRBJ2-3): ETGVTQSPTHLIKTRGQQVTLRCSSQSGHNTVSWYQQALGQGPQFIFQYYREEENGRGNFPPRFSGLQFPNYSSELNVNALELDDSALYLCASREAGGADTQYFGPGTRLTVL.

This chain joins TRBV5-6 and TRBJ2-7; D unresolved. This CDR3 has 12 amino acids. CDR1 is SGHDT, CDR2 YYEEEE, per germline. With 4 bases removed from V and 4 bases from J, the gap between germline ends came to 9 bases. CDR3 nucleotide sequence: TGTGCCAGCAGCATATACAGTTACGAGCAGTACTTC. It encodes CASSIYSYEQYF. Drawing the rest from reference TRBV5-6 and TRBJ2-7, the complete variable domain is DAGVTQSPTHLIKTRGQQVTLRCSPKSGHDTVSWYQQALGQGPQFIFQYYEEEERQRGNFPDRFSGHQFPNYSSELNVNALLLGDSALYLCASSIYSYEQYFGPGTRLTVT.

The chain carries TRBV30 and TRBJ1-2; the D gene is possibly TRBD1 (5 bases). Germline-derived CDR1 and CDR2 are GTSNPN and SVGIG (reference sequence). The CDR3 sequence is 14 residues long. V was clipped by 3 bases and J by 5 bases, with 16 bases between them. CDR3 region: CAWRETGGWYGYTF. The DNA of the CDR3 is TGTGCCTGGAGGGAAACCGGGGGGTGGTATGGCTACACCTTC. Looking up the rest from reference TRBV30 and TRBJ1-2 gives the full variable domain: SQTIHQWPATLVQPVGSPLSLECTVEGTSNPNLYWYRQAAGRGLQLLFYSVGIGQISSEVPQNLSASRPQDRQFILSSKKLLLSDSGFYLCAWRETGGWYGYTFGSGTRLTVV.